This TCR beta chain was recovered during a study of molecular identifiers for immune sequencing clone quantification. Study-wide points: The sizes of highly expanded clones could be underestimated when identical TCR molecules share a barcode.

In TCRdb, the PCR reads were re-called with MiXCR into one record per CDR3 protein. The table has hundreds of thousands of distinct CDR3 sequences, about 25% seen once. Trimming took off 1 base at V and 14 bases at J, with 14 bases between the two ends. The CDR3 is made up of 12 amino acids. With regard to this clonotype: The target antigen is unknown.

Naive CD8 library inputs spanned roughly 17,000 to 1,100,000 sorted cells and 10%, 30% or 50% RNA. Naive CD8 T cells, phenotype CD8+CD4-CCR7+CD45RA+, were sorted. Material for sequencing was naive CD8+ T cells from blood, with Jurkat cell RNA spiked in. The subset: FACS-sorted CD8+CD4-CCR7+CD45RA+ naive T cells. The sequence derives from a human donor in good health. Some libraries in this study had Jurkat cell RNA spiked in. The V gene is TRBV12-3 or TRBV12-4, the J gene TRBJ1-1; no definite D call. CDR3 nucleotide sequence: TGTGCCAGCAGTTTAGGCGGCACAAAACGCTTCTTT. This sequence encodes CASSLGGTKRFF.